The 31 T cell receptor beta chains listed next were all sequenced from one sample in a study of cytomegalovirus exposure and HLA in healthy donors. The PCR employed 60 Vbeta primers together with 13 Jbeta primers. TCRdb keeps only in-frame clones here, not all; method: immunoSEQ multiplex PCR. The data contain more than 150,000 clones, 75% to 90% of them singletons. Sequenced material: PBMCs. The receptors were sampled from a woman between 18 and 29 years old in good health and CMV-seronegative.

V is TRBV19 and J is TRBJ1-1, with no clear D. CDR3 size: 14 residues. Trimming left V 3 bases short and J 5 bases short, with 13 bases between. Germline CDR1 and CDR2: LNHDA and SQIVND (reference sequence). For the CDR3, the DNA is TGTGCCAGTAGTATCGAGGATCCGGGAACTGAAGCTTTCTTT. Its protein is CASSIEDPGTEAFF.

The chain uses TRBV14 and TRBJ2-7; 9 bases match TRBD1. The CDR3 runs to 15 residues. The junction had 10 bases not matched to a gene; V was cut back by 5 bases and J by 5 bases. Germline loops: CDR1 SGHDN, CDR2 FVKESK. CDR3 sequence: CASSDTGTGYHEQYF. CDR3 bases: TGTGCCAGCAGCGATACCGGGACAGGGTATCACGAGCAGTACTTC.

The CDR3 is CASSITPNQPQHF. The CDR3 nucleotides read TGTGCCAGCAGTATTACTCCCAATCAGCCCCAGCATTTT. The chain has TRBV2 and TRBJ1-5, with D unresolved. The germline V and J ends were trimmed by 5 bases and 3 bases, with 8 bases remaining between them. This CDR3 has 13 residues. Per germline, CDR1 SNHLY and CDR2 FYNNEI.

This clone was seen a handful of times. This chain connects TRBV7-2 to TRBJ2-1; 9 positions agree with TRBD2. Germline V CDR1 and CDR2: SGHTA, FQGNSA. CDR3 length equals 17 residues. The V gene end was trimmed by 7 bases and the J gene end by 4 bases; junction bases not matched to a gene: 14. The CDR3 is CASTNPVLAGTYNEQFF. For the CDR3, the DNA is TGTGCCAGCACCAATCCGGTCCTAGCGGGGACTTACAATGAGCAGTTCTTC.

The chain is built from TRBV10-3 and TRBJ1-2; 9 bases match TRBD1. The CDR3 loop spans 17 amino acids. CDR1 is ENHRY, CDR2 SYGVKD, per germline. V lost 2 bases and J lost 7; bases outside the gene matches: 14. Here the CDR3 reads CAISESSGGQGSSGYTF. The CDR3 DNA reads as TGTGCCATCAGTGAGAGTAGTGGGGGACAGGGTTCGTCTGGCTACACCTTC.

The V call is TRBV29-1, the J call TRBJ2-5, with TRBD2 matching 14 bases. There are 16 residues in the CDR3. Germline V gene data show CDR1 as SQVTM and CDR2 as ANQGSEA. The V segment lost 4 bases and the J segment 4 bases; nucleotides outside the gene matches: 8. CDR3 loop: CSVAPTSGGAGETQYF. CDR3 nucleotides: TGCAGCGTTGCACCGACTAGCGGGGGGGCCGGAGAGACCCAGTACTTC.

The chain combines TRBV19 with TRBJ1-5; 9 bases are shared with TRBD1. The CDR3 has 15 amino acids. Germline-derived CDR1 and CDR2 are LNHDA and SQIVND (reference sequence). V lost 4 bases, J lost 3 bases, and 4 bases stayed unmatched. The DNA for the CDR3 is TGTGCCAGTAGTAAAGGGACAGGGAACAATCAGCCCCAGCATTTT. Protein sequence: CASSKGTGNNQPQHF.

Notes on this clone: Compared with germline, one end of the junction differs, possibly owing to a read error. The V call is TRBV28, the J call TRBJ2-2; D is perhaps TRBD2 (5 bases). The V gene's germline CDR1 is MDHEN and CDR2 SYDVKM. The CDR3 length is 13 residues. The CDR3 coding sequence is TGTGCCAGCAGTCCTCACAACGCCGGGAAGCTGTTTTTT. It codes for CASSPHNAGKLFF.

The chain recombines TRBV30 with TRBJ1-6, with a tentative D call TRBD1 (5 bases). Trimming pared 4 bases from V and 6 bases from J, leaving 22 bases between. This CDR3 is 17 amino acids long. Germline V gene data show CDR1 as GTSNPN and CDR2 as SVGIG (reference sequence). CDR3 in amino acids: CAWIETGGRRINSPLHF. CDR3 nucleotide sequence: TGTGCCTGGATCGAAACCGGGGGACGTCGGATTAATTCACCCCTCCACTTT.

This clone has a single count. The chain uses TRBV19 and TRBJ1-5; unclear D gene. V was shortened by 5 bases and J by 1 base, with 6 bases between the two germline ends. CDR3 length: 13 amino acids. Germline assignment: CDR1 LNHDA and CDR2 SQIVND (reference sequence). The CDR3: CASSPQSNQPQHF. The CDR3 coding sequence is TGTGCCAGTAGTCCCCAGAGCAATCAGCCCCAGCATTTT.

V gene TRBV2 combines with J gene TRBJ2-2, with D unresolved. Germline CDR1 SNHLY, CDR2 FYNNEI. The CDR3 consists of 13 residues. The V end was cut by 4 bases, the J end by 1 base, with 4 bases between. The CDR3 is CASSAGNTGELFF. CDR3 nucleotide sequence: TGTGCCAGCAGTGCCGGGAACACCGGGGAGCTGTTTTTT. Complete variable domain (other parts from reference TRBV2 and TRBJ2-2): EPEVTQTPSHQVTQMGQEVILRCVPISNHLYFYWYRQILGQKVEFLVSFYNNEISEKSEIFDDQFSVERPDGSNFTLKIRSTKLEDSAMYFCASSAGNTGELFFGEGSRLTVL.

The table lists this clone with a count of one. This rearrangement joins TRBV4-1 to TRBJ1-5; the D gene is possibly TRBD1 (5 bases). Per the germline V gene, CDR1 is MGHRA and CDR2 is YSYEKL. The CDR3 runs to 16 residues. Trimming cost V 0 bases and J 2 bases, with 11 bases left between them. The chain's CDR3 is CASSQDSGSGNQPQHF. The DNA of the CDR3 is TGCGCCAGCAGCCAAGATTCAGGGTCTGGCAATCAGCCCCAGCATTTT.

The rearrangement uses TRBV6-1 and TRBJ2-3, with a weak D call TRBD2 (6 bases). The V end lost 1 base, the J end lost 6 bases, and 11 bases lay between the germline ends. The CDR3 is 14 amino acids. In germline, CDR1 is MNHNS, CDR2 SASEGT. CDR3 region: CASSEVGEVDTQYF. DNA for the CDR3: TGTGCCAGCAGTGAAGTAGGGGAGGTGGATACGCAGTATTTT.

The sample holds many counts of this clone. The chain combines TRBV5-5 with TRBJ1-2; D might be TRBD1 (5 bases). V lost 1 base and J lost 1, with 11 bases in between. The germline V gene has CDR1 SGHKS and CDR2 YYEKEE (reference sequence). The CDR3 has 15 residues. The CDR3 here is CASSLQRGFNYGYTF. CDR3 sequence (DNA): TGTGCCAGCAGCTTGCAAAGGGGATTTAACTATGGCTACACCTTC.

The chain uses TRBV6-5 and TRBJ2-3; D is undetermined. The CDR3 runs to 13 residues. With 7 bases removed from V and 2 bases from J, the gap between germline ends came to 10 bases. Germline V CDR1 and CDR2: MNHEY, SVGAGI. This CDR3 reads CASTRPATDTQYF. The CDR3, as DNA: TGTGCCAGCACCAGGCCGGCCACAGATACGCAGTATTTT.

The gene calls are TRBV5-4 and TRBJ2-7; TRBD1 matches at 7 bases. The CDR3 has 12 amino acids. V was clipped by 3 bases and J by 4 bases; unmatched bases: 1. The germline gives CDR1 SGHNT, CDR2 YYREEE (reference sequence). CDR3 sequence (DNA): TGTGCCAGCAGCTCAGGGGGATACGAGCAGTACTTC. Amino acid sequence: CASSSGGYEQYF.

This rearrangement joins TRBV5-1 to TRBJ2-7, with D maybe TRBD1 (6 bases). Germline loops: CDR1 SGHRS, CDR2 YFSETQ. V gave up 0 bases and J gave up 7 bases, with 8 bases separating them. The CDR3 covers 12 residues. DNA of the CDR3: TGCGCCAGCAGCTTGGAAGGGGGTGAGCAGTACTTC. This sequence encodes CASSLEGGEQYF.

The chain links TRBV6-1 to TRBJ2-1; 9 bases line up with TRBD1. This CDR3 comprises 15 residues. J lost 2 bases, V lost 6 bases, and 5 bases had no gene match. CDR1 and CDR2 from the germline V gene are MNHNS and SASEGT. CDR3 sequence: CASRSGTGPYNEQFF. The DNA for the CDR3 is TGTGCCAGCAGGTCCGGGACAGGGCCCTACAATGAGCAGTTCTTC.

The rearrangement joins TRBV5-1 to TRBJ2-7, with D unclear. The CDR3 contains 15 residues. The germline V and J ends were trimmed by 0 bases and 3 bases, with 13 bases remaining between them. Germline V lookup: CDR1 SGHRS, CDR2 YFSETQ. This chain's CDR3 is CASSLGAGPLYEQYF. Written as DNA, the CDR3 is TGCGCCAGCAGCTTGGGAGCAGGCCCCCTCTACGAGCAGTACTTC.

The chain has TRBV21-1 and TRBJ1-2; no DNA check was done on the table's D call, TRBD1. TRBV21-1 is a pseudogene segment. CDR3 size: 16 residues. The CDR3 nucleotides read TGTGCCAGCAGCCTTCCACTAACTACACAGGGTTATGGCTACACCTTC. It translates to CASSLPLTTQGYGYTF.

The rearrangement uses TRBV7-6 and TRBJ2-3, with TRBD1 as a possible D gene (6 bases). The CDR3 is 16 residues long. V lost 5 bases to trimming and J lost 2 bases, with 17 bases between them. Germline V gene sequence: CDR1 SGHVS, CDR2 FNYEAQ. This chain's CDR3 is CASSLTGPGSTDTQYF. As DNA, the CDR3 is TGTGCCAGCAGCCTAACAGGGCCAGGGTCCACAGATACGCAGTATTTT.

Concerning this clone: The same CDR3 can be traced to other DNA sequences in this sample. The CDR3: CASSLGQMNTEAFF. CDR3 nucleotide sequence: TGCGCCAGCAGCTTGGGACAGATGAACACTGAAGCTTTCTTT. The genes are TRBV5-1 and TRBJ1-1; weak D call: TRBD1 (5 bases). Trimming removed 0 bases at V and 0 bases at J, with 6 bases between. The CDR3 is 14 amino acids. CDR1 and CDR2 from the germline V gene are SGHRS and YFSETQ.

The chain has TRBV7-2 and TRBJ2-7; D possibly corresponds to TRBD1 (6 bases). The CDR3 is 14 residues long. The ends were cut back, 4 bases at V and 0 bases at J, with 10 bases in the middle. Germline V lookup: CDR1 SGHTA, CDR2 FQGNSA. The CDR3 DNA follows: TGTGCCAGCAGCTCGACAGGCCGCTCCTACGAGCAGTACTTC. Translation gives CASSSTGRSYEQYF.

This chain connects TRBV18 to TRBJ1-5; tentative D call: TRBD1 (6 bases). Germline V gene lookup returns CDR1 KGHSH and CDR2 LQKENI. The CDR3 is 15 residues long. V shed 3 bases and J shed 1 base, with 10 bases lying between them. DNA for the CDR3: TGTGCCAGCTCACCGGAAACAGGGAGCAATCAGCCCCAGCATTTT. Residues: CASSPETGSNQPQHF.

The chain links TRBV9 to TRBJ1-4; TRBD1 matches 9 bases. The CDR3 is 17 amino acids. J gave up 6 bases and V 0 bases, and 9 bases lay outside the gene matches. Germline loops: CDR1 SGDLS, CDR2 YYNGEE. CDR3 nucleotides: TGTGCCAGCAGCGTAGGAATCTTGGGACAGGGATATGAAAAACTGTTTTTT. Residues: CASSVGILGQGYEKLFF.

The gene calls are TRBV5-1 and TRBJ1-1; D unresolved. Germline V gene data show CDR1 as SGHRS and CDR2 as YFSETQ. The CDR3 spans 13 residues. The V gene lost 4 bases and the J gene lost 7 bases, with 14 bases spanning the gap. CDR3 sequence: CASSPGTQGEAFF. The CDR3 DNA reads TGCGCCAGCAGCCCGGGTACGCAAGGTGAAGCTTTCTTT.

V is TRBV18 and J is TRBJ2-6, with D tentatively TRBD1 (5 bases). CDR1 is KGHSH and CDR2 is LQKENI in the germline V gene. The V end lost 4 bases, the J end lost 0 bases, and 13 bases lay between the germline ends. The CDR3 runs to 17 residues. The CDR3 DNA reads TGTGCCAGCTCACGTTCAACAGGAAACTCTGGGGCCAACGTCCTGACTTTC. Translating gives CASSRSTGNSGANVLTF.

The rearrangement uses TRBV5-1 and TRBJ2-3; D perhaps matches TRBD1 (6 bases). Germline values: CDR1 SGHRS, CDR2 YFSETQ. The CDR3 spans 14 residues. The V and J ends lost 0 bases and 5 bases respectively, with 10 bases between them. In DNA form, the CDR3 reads TGCGCCAGCAGCTTGGGCCAGGGGAAAGATACGCAGTATTTT. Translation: CASSLGQGKDTQYF. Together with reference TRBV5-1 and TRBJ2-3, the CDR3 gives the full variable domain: KAGVTQTPRYLIKTRGQQVTLSCSPISGHRSVSWYQQTPGQGLQFLFEYFSETQRNKGNFPGRFSGRQFSNSRSEMNVSTLELGDSALYLCASSLGQGKDTQYFGPGTRLTVL.

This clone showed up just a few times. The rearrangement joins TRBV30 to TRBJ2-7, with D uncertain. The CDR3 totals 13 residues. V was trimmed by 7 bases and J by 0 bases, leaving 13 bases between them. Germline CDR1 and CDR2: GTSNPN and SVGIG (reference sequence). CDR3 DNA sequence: TGTGCCTTCCAAATGCGGAGCTCCTACGAGCAGTACTTC. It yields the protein CAFQMRSSYEQYF.

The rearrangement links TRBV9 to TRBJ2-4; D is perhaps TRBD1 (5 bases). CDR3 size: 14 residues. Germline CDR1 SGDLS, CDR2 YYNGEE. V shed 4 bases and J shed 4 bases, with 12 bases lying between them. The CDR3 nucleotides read TGTGCCAGCAGCCTTCCCGACAGTAAAAACATTCAGTACTTC. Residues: CASSLPDSKNIQYF.

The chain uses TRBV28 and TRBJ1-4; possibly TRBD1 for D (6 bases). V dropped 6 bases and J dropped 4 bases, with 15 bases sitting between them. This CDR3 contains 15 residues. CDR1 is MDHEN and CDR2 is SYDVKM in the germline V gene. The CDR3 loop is CASRVQQGSNEKLFF. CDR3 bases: TGTGCCAGCAGGGTACAGCAGGGGAGTAATGAAAAACTGTTTTTT.